These 6 T cell receptor beta chains were all obtained from the same sample, sequenced in a study of CD8 T cells in ankylosing spondylitis. TCRdb processed the 5' RACE reads anew with MiXCR; each CDR3 protein has one entry. The sample carries under 250,000 distinct CDR3 sequences, over 9.5% recorded once. The sample was blood, either unsorted or a sorted T cell fraction (not recorded which). The receptors derive from a male donor with ankylosing spondylitis or in good health (not recorded which).

This rearrangement joins TRBV12-3 or TRBV12-4 to TRBJ2-5, with D maybe TRBD2 (6 bases). Trimming removed 2 bases from V and 5 bases from J, with 9 bases in between. The CDR3 sequence is 13 residues long. CDR3 DNA: TGTGCCAGCAGTTTAATAGGGAGGGAGACCCAGTACTTC. This codes for CASSLIGRETQYF.

This clonotype was counted only a few times. V is TRBV12-3 or TRBV12-4 and J is TRBJ1-2; D perhaps matches TRBD1 (5 bases). Trimming stripped 5 bases from V and 4 bases from J, with 17 bases between. The CDR3 is 15 residues long. CDR3 loop: CASSPLPDSPYGYTF. The CDR3 DNA reads as TGTGCCAGCAGTCCATTGCCCGACAGCCCCTATGGCTACACCTTC.

This clonotype was detected ten times or more. The V call is TRBV29-1, the J call TRBJ1-2; tentatively, D is TRBD1 (6 bases). There are 13 residues in the CDR3. The V gene's germline CDR1 is SQVTM and CDR2 ANQGSEA. The V end was cut by 7 bases, the J end by 2 bases, with 14 bases between. CDR3: CSGGTNPNYGYTF. CDR3 coding DNA: TGCAGCGGCGGGACAAACCCGAACTATGGCTACACCTTC.

Many counts were recorded for this clonotype. The V call is TRBV13, the J call TRBJ2-3; D is unresolved. Trimming pared 5 bases from V and 6 bases from J, leaving 12 bases between. The CDR3 runs 13 residues. CDR1 and CDR2 from the germline V gene are PRHDT and FYEKMQ (reference sequence). CDR3 sequence: CASSMNRGDTQYF. CDR3 DNA: TGTGCCAGCAGCATGAACCGTGGCGATACGCAGTATTTT.

This clonotype came up many times. The chain carries TRBV20-1 and TRBJ1-1; 8 bases map to TRBD1. The germline gives CDR1 DFQATT, CDR2 SNEGSKA (reference sequence). Trimming cost V 5 bases and J 3 bases; bases outside gene matches: 5. There are 13 residues in the CDR3. CDR3 in amino acids: CSAFQGADTEAFF. The CDR3 DNA follows: TGCAGTGCTTTCCAGGGGGCAGACACTGAAGCTTTCTTT.

In this sample, this clonotype turned up many times. The rearrangement joins TRBV4-2 to TRBJ1-1; 9 bases map to TRBD1. Unmatched junction bases numbered 4, after V lost 1 base and J lost 4 bases. Per the germline V gene, CDR1 is LGHNA and CDR2 is YNFKEQ. The CDR3 is 15 residues long. CDR3 loop: CASSQATGGSTEAFF. DNA for the CDR3: TGTGCCAGCAGCCAAGCGACAGGGGGGAGCACTGAAGCTTTCTTT.